The sequence of this TCR beta chain was determined in a study of blood T cell repertoires in COVID-19. Turning to the study itself: COVID-19 samples, acute and convalescent, were from the United States, Italy and Spain. Sample material is recorded as cDNA or gDNA derived from T cells, B-cell-depleted T cells, or PBMCs.

V gave up 4 bases and J gave up 1 base; unmatched junction bases: 8. Germline values: CDR1 MRHNA, CDR2 SNTAGT. The CDR3 runs to 16 residues. In the authors' methods: Amplification of reference gene primers was used by the study to estimate nucleated cell counts. Clones were sequenced by immunoSEQ multiplex PCR, and TCRdb holds only the in-frame ones, with some missing. The V and J calls and clone size are taken from that table; D and trimming were inferred from the DNA. The sample lists roughly 250,000 clones, approximately 90% occurring once. This sequence originates from a woman between 40 and 55 years old with acute or convalescent COVID-19. This sequence joins TRBV6-4 and TRBJ1-2, with 8 bases lining up with TRBD1. The sequencing input was peripheral blood. In nucleotides, the CDR3 is TGTGCCAGCAGTGCGGGACAGGACCTTCTTAACTATGGCTACACCTTC. This sequence encodes CASSAGQDLLNYGYTF.